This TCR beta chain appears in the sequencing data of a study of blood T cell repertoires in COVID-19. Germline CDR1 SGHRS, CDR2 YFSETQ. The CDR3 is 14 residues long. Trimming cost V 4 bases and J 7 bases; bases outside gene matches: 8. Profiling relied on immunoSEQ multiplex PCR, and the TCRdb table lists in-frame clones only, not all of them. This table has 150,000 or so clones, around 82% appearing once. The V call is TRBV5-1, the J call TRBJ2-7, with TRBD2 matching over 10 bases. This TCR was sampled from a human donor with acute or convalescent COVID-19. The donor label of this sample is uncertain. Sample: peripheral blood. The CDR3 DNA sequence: TGCGCCAGCAGCCCCGGGGCTAGCGGGGGTGAGCAGTACTTC. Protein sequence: CASSPGASGGEQYF.